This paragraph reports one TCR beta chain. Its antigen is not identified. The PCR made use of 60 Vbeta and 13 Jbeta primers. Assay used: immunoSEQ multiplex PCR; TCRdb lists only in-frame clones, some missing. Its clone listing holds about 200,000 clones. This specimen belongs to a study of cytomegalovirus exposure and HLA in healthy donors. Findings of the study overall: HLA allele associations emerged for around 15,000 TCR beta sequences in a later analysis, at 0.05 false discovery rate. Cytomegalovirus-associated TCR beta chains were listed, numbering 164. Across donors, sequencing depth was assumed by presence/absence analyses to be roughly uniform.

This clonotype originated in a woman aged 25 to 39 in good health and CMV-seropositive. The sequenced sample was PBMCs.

The CDR3 region has the DNA TGTGCCAGCAGTGAACCACCAGGGGGCTCCGAGCAGTACTTC. It encodes CASSEPPGGSEQYF. This chain connects TRBV2 to TRBJ2-7, with 8 bases aligning to TRBD1. The germline V gene has CDR1 SNHLY and CDR2 FYNNEI. The V segment lost 2 bases and the J segment 6 bases; nucleotides outside the gene matches: 6. This CDR3 has 14 residues.